Below are 6 T cell receptor beta chains sequenced from a single sample in a study of blood T cell repertoires in COVID-19. The data were produced by immunoSEQ multiplex PCR, yet TCRdb's version contains in-frame clones alone and is incomplete. This table holds around 75,000 clones, around 90% found once. The sequenced sample was peripheral blood. The receptors were gathered from a human donor in a cohort sampled during active COVID-19.

V usage is TRBV7-9 and J usage is TRBJ2-7; maybe TRBD1 (6 bases). Germline loops: CDR1 SEHNR, CDR2 FQNEAQ (reference sequence). The CDR3 contains 14 residues. The ends were cut back, 7 bases at V and 0 bases at J, with 13 bases in the middle. Here the CDR3 reads CASIQGWSSYEQYF. The DNA of the CDR3 is TGTGCCAGCATCCAGGGGTGGTCCTCCTACGAGCAGTACTTC.

This clone was recorded once. The chain has TRBV6-2 or TRBV6-3 and TRBJ2-2; D possibly corresponds to TRBD1 (6 bases). CDR1 is MNHEY and CDR2 is SVGEGT in the germline V gene. This CDR3 is built from 15 residues. V was trimmed by 2 bases and J by 1 base, leaving 8 bases between them. CDR3 sequence reads: CASSYGTRNTGELFF. CDR3 sequence (DNA): TGTGCCAGCAGTTACGGGACAAGGAACACCGGGGAGCTGTTTTTT.

This sequence joins TRBV6-5 and TRBJ2-7; possible D gene TRBD1, 7 bases. There are 14 residues in the CDR3. V was trimmed by 5 bases and J by 2 bases, leaving 13 bases between them. Germline-derived CDR1 and CDR2 are MNHEY and SVGAGI. CDR3 region: CASSRGTETYEQYF. The CDR3 DNA reads as TGTGCCAGCAGTCGCGGGACAGAGACCTACGAGCAGTACTTC.

This clone appeared once. The chain links TRBV9 to TRBJ2-3; D is unclear. Germline V CDR1 and CDR2: SGDLS, YYNGEE. This CDR3 has 14 residues. V lost 0 bases, J lost 2 bases, and 7 bases lay in between. CDR3 residues: CASSVVQNTDTQYF. The CDR3 nucleotides read TGTGCCAGCAGCGTAGTCCAGAACACAGATACGCAGTATTTT.

The V gene is TRBV9, the J gene TRBJ1-4, with D perhaps matching TRBD1 (5 bases). The CDR3 totals 16 residues. Germline V gene data show CDR1 as SGDLS and CDR2 as YYNGEE. V shed 0 bases and J shed 2 bases, with 11 bases lying between them. In DNA, the CDR3 is TGTGCCAGCAGCGTAGCGGGGGGTACGACTAATGAAAAACTGTTTTTT. Protein product: CASSVAGGTTNEKLFF.

On this clone: Different DNA sequences within this sample yield the same CDR3. This rearrangement joins TRBV5-1 to TRBJ2-5; D is perhaps TRBD1 (6 bases). Trimming took 4 bases from V and 5 from J, leaving 12 bases between them. The length of the CDR3 is 13 residues. From germline, CDR1 is SGHRS and CDR2 YFSETQ. The CDR3 protein is CASSLQGRETQYF. Written as DNA, the CDR3 is TGCGCCAGCAGCCTACAGGGCCGGGAGACCCAGTACTTC.